The next 25 T cell receptor beta chains were all read from a single sample in a study of cytomegalovirus exposure and HLA in healthy donors. Profiling relied on immunoSEQ multiplex PCR, and the TCRdb table lists in-frame clones only, not all of them. This sample has roughly 230,000 clones; 90% occur once, and the top ten carry roughly 3%. The sequenced sample was PBMCs. These receptors were obtained from a woman aged 25 to 39 in good health and CMV-seronegative.

The V call is TRBV14, the J call TRBJ2-7; possible D gene TRBD1, 6 bases. The CDR3 sequence is 15 residues long. Germline V gene lookup returns CDR1 SGHDN and CDR2 FVKESK. The V gene lost 4 bases and the J gene lost 0 bases, with 13 bases spanning the gap. CDR3 bases: TGTGCCAGCAGCCGGGGACACTCAAGCTCCTACGAGCAGTACTTC. It codes for CASSRGHSSSYEQYF.

This clone was picked up one time. The V gene is TRBV27, the J gene TRBJ2-1, with 9 nucleotides matching TRBD2. The CDR3 is 15 amino acids. Germline V gene sequence: CDR1 MNHEY, CDR2 SMNVEV (reference sequence). J lost 6 bases, V lost 4 bases, and 7 bases had no gene match. In DNA, the CDR3 is TGTGCCAGCAGTTCCCCTAGCGGGAAGGGCAATGAGCAGTTCTTC. It is translated as CASSSPSGKGNEQFF.

The chain couples TRBV5-1 to TRBJ2-1, with D perhaps assigned TRBD1 or TRBD2 (5 bases each). The V gene's germline CDR1 is SGHRS and CDR2 YFSETQ. V was shortened by 0 bases and J by 8 bases, with 12 bases between the two germline ends. The CDR3 is 14 residues long. Written as DNA, the CDR3 is TGCGCCAGCAGCTTGGATGGGACCGGCGATGAGCAGTTCTTC. It is translated as CASSLDGTGDEQFF.

The chain has TRBV30 and TRBJ1-3; 9 nucleotides line up with TRBD1. The junction had 6 bases not matched to a gene; V was cut back by 0 bases and J by 0 bases. From germline, CDR1 is GTSNPN and CDR2 SVGIG (reference sequence). This CDR3 contains 17 residues. The CDR3 here is CAWSVGQGLRSGNTIYF. The CDR3 DNA follows: TGTGCCTGGAGTGTAGGACAGGGGCTCCGCTCTGGAAACACCATATATTTT. Together with reference TRBV30 and TRBJ1-3, the CDR3 gives the full variable domain: SQTIHQWPATLVQPVGSPLSLECTVEGTSNPNLYWYRQAAGRGLQLLFYSVGIGQISSEVPQNLSASRPQDRQFILSSKKLLLSDSGFYLCAWSVGQGLRSGNTIYFGEGSWLTVV.

The CDR3 here is CASSANEKLFF. Here the CDR3 DNA reads TGTGCCAGCAGTGCGAATGAAAAACTGTTTTTT. The chain recombines TRBV28 with TRBJ1-4; D unclear. This CDR3 spans 11 amino acids. Germline CDR1 is MDHEN and CDR2 is SYDVKM. The V gene lost 5 bases and the J gene lost 5 bases, with 3 bases spanning the gap.

J is TRBJ2-3 and V is TRBV7-9; D possibly matches TRBD1 or TRBD2 (5 bases each). Germline V gene sequence: CDR1 SEHNR, CDR2 FQNEAQ (reference sequence). V shed 0 bases and J shed 2 bases, with 9 bases lying between them. The CDR3 sequence is 15 residues long. For the CDR3, the DNA is TGTGCCAGCAGCTTAGCGGGGACCAACACAGATACGCAGTATTTT. Its protein is CASSLAGTNTDTQYF.

This rearrangement joins TRBV7-3 to TRBJ2-5; 7 bases are shared with TRBD2. Germline loops: CDR1 SGHTA, CDR2 FQGTGA. The CDR3 is made up of 14 amino acids. Unmatched junction bases numbered 3, after V lost 0 bases and J lost 5 bases. The DNA for the CDR3 is TGTGCCAGCAGCTTAACGGGAGGGCGGGAGACCCAGTACTTC. It yields the protein CASSLTGGRETQYF. Full variable domain (outside the CDR3, taken from reference TRBV7-3 and TRBJ2-5): GAGVSQTPSNKVTEKGKYVELRCDPISGHTALYWYRQSLGQGPEFLIYFQGTGAADDSGLPNDRFFAVRPEGSVSTLKIQRTERGDSAVYLCASSLTGGRETQYFGPGTRLLVL.

The chain uses TRBV7-8 and TRBJ2-1; 13 nucleotides line up with TRBD2. V lost 4 bases and J lost 8; bases outside the gene matches: 11. Germline CDR1 and CDR2: SGHVS and FQNEAQ. The CDR3 totals 17 residues. In DNA form, the CDR3 reads TGTGCCAGCAGCTCCCCCCTGACTAGCGGGAGGCCCCATGAGCAGTTCTTC. Protein: CASSSPLTSGRPHEQFF.

The chain joins TRBV27 to TRBJ1-2; the D is unclear. The CDR3 contains 15 residues. CDR1 and CDR2 (germline): MNHEY, SMNVEV (reference sequence). Trimming took off 5 bases at V and 4 bases at J, with 17 bases between the two ends. The CDR3 DNA sequence: TGTGCCAGCAGTAGCGGCAGGTCGAGGAGCTATGGCTACACCTTC. It encodes CASSSGRSRSYGYTF.

The chain uses TRBV4-3 and TRBJ2-7; 15 positions match TRBD2. This CDR3 has 18 amino acids. V shed 1 base and J 0 bases; nucleotides not matched to a gene: 4. From germline, CDR1 is LGHNA and CDR2 YSLEER. CDR3: CASSQGTSGRGTSYEQYF. The CDR3 DNA is TGCGCCAGCAGCCAAGGGACTAGCGGGAGGGGAACCTCCTACGAGCAGTACTTC.

This clone came up a few times. This chain links TRBV7-3 with TRBJ2-1; tentative D call: TRBD2 (6 bases). V gave up 3 bases and J gave up 0 bases, with 9 bases separating them. The CDR3 runs 15 residues. Germline V gives CDR1 SGHTA, CDR2 FQGTGA. The CDR3 protein is CASSLGLDSYNEQFF. For the CDR3, the DNA is TGTGCCAGCAGCTTGGGACTTGACTCCTACAATGAGCAGTTCTTC.

The chain is built from TRBV30 and TRBJ2-3; no clear D gene. The CDR3 is 13 amino acids. The V and J ends lost 4 bases and 1 base respectively, with 9 bases between them. Per germline, CDR1 GTSNPN and CDR2 SVGIG (reference sequence). This CDR3 is CAWKVSGTDTQYF. The CDR3 coding sequence is TGTGCCTGGAAGGTTTCTGGCACAGATACGCAGTATTTT. The full variable domain, with the rest looked up from reference TRBV30 and TRBJ2-3, is SQTIHQWPATLVQPVGSPLSLECTVEGTSNPNLYWYRQAAGRGLQLLFYSVGIGQISSEVPQNLSASRPQDRQFILSSKKLLLSDSGFYLCAWKVSGTDTQYFGPGTRLTVL.

V and J are TRBV7-6 and TRBJ2-7, with D tentatively TRBD1 or TRBD2 (6 bases each). This CDR3 has 15 amino acids. The germline V and J ends were trimmed by 5 bases and 2 bases, with 16 bases remaining between them. Germline V lookup: CDR1 SGHVS, CDR2 FNYEAQ. The CDR3 spells CASSRGASAAYEQYF. The CDR3 DNA reads TGTGCCAGCAGCAGGGGGGCTAGCGCGGCCTACGAGCAGTACTTC.

The count of this clone is one. The chain links TRBV11-3 to TRBJ2-7, with D possibly TRBD1 on 5 matching bases. The CDR3 is 12 residues long. Germline CDR1 reads SGHNT; CDR2 reads YENEEA. The ends were cut back, 4 bases at V and 7 bases at J, with 11 bases in the middle. Here the CDR3 reads CASSWARTEQYF. The CDR3 DNA follows: TGTGCCAGCAGCTGGGCGAGGACAGAGCAGTACTTC.

This clone was detected only a few times. The rearrangement joins TRBV4-2 to TRBJ2-7, with TRBD1 matching over 10 bases. Germline V gives CDR1 LGHNA, CDR2 YNFKEQ. CDR3 size: 12 residues. Losses at the gene ends were 3 bases for V and 7 bases for J; bases not matched to a gene: 0. CDR3 bases: TGTGCCAGCAGCCAGGGACAGGGGGAGCAGTACTTC. This sequence encodes CASSQGQGEQYF.

The genes are TRBV7-7 and TRBJ1-1, with 7 bases identical to TRBD1. The V segment lost 5 bases and the J segment 1 base; nucleotides outside the gene matches: 10. Germline V gives CDR1 SSHAT, CDR2 FNYEAQ (reference sequence). This CDR3 comprises 16 residues. CDR3 loop: CASSPRGTAKNTEAFF. For the CDR3, the DNA is TGTGCCAGCAGCCCCCGCGGGACAGCTAAGAACACTGAAGCTTTCTTT.

The chain joins TRBV4-1 to TRBJ1-2; a possible D gene is TRBD1 (5 bases). Germline V gene data show CDR1 as MGHRA and CDR2 as YSYEKL. This CDR3 is 14 amino acids long. V shed 10 bases and J shed 7 bases, with 22 bases lying between them. The CDR3 DNA sequence: TGCGCCAACCCGGACCTCTCGGGGCGAAGTGGCTACACCTTC. It yields the protein CANPDLSGRSGYTF.

The V gene is TRBV9, the J gene TRBJ1-2; 8 bases are a match to TRBD1. J lost 8 bases, V lost 4 bases, and 7 bases had no gene match. CDR3 length: 13 amino acids. Germline-derived CDR1 and CDR2 are SGDLS and YYNGEE. CDR3 protein: CASSPPQGDGYTF. CDR3 DNA sequence: TGTGCCAGCAGCCCACCACAGGGGGACGGCTACACCTTC. Variable domain in full (rest from reference TRBV9 and TRBJ1-2): DSGVTQTPKHLITATGQRVTLRCSPRSGDLSVYWYQQSLDQGLQFLIQYYNGEERAKGNILERFSAQQFPDLHSELNLSSLELGDSALYFCASSPPQGDGYTFGSGTRLTVV.

The chain couples TRBV28 to TRBJ2-7; D may match TRBD1 or TRBD2 (5 bases each). Germline V gene data show CDR1 as MDHEN and CDR2 as SYDVKM. The CDR3 runs to 17 residues. Trimming removed 5 bases from V and 0 bases from J, with 20 bases in between. The CDR3 sequence is CASSPIVGAGSSYEQYF. Written as DNA, the CDR3 is TGTGCCAGCAGTCCCATCGTGGGTGCAGGGAGCTCCTACGAGCAGTACTTC.

The chain combines TRBV27 with TRBJ2-7; no firm D call. The CDR3 is made up of 13 amino acids. Trimming took 4 bases from V and 1 from J, leaving 8 bases between them. The germline CDR1 and CDR2 sequences are MNHEY and SMNVEV (reference sequence). The DNA of the CDR3 is TGTGCCAGCAGTTATCGACATTCCTACGAGCAGTACTTC. As protein: CASSYRHSYEQYF.

The V and J genes are TRBV7-2 and TRBJ2-7; 10 nucleotides line up with TRBD1. The CDR3 is made up of 14 amino acids. Germline loops: CDR1 SGHTA, CDR2 FQGNSA. Germline trimming cut 6 bases from V and 1 base from J; bases unmatched to any gene: 3. Here the CDR3 reads CASRTGQGSYEQYF. Here the CDR3 DNA reads TGTGCCAGCAGGACGGGACAGGGGTCCTACGAGCAGTACTTC.

This clone showed up just a few times. V and J are TRBV28 and TRBJ1-5, with 9 bases lining up with TRBD1. From germline, CDR1 is MDHEN and CDR2 SYDVKM. V lost 5 bases to trimming and J lost 7 bases; unmatched junction nucleotides: 9. This CDR3 region has 15 residues. The CDR3 sequence: CASSPPGQGRQPQHF. In nucleotides, the CDR3 is TGTGCCAGCAGTCCCCCGGGACAGGGTCGACAGCCCCAGCATTTT.

The chain uses TRBV6-6 and TRBJ2-3; D remains unclear. This CDR3 has 12 amino acids. CDR1 is MNHNY and CDR2 is SVGAGI in the germline V gene (reference sequence). V gave up 4 bases and J gave up 2 bases, with 4 bases separating them. CDR3 sequence (DNA): TGTGCCAGCAGTTTTTACACAGATACGCAGTATTTT. Protein product: CASSFYTDTQYF.

The rearrangement uses TRBV27 and TRBJ2-5; no reliable D call. The CDR3 covers 16 residues. Germline values: CDR1 MNHEY, CDR2 SMNVEV (reference sequence). The germline V and J ends were trimmed by 7 bases and 1 base, with 19 bases remaining between them. The CDR3 nucleotides are TGTGCCAGCATGTATCGGGCTGCAAACCCCCAAGAGACCCAGTACTTC. Protein product: CASMYRAANPQETQYF.

To note about this clone: At one end the junction does not follow the germline gene, possibly because of a read error. CDR3 in amino acids: CAWKEVGTPF. Here the CDR3 DNA reads TGTGCCTGGAAAGAGGTCGGGACACCTTTT. The chain couples TRBV30 to TRBJ1-4, with a possible D match to TRBD1 (6 bases). The CDR3 is made up of 10 amino acids. The germline V gene has CDR1 GTSNPN and CDR2 SVGIG (reference sequence).